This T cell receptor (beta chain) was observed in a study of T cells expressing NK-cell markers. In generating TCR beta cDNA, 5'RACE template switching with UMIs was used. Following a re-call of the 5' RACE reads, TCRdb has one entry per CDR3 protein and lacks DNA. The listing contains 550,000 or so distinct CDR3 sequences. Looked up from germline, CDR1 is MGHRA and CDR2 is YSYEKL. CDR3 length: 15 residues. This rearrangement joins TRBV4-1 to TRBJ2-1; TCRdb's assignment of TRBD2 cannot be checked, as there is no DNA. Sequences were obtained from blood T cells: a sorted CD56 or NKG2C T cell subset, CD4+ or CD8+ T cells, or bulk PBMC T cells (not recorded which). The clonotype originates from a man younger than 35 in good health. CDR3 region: CASSQTPTSVNEQFF.